This T cell receptor (beta chain) was documented in a study of blood T cells in healthy people across ages. Study results and caveats: Age advanced and TCR beta diversity per million T cells fell, roughly linearly.

Ten milliliters of peripheral blood were drawn from each donor. No fewer than 5.5 micrograms of total RNA were isolated from every sample. Sample-barcoded 5' priming and a J-beta primer mix drove a second PCR of about 7 to 12 cycles. TCRdb called the 5' RACE reads again in MiXCR, with one record for every CDR3 protein. The sample records hundreds of thousands of distinct CDR3 sequences, around 49% being singletons. To note about this clonotype: Antigen unknown.

V lost 6 bases and J lost 0; bases outside the gene matches: 8. This CDR3 spans 16 amino acids. Germline CDR1 is SQVTM and CDR2 is ANQGSEA. The clonotype comes from an older woman in good health. This chain uses TRBV29-1 with TRBJ2-1, with TRBD1 identical over 10 bases. The sample was blood. The CDR3 here is CSVGDRGRSSYNEQFF. CDR3 coding DNA: TGCAGCGTCGGGGACAGGGGAAGGAGCTCCTACAATGAGCAGTTCTTC.